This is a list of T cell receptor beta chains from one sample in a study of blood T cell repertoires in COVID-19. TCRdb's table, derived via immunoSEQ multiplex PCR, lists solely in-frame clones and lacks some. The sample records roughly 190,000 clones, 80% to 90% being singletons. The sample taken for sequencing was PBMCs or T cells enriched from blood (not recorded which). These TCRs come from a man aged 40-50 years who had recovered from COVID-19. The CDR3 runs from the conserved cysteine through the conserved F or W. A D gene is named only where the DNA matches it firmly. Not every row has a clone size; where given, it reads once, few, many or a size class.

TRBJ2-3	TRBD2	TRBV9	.	CASSARTSGVSDTQYF	TGTGCCAGCAGCGCTCGGACTAGCGGGGTTTCAGATACGCAGTATTTT
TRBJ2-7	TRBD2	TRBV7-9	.	CASSPGRLAGTYEQYF	TGTGCCAGCAGCCCAGGTCGGCTAGCGGGGACCTACGAGCAGTACTTC
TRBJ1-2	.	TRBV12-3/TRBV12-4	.	CASGSVEGYTF	TGTGCCAGCGGATCGGTGGAGGGCTACACCTTC
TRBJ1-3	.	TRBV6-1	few	CASSESGAGLYNTIYF	TGTGCCAGCAGTGAAAGCGGAGCGGGACTATACAACACCATATATTTT
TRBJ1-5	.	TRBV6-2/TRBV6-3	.	CASSYNRNQPQHF	TGTGCCAGCAGTTACAATCGGAATCAGCCCCAGCATTTT
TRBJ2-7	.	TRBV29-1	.	CSASLGGSYEQYF	TGCAGCGCCTCCTTGGGGGGTTCCTACGAGCAGTACTTC
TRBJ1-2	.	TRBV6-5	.	CASSYSIQDNYGYTF	TGTGCCAGCAGTTACTCGATCCAGGATAACTATGGCTACACCTTC
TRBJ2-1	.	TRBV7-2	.	CASSVDRGGYNEQFF	TGTGCCAGCAGCGTAGATAGGGGGGGGTACAATGAGCAGTTCTTC
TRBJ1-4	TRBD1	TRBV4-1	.	CASSQDHRGLTNEKLFF	TGCGCCAGCAGCCAAGATCACAGGGGGCTGACTAATGAAAAACTGTTTTTT
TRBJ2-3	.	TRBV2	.	CASSKKGVKAKDTQYF	TGTGCCAGCAGTAAAAAAGGCGTCAAAGCGAAAGATACGCAGTATTTT
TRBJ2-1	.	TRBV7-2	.	CASTTTPERGLLYNEQFF	TGTGCCAGCACCACAACCCCGGAACGGGGACTCCTCTACAATGAGCAGTTCTTC
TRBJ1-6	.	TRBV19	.	CASSLSGGGHSYNSPLHF	TGTGCCAGTAGCCTCTCGGGAGGAGGGCACTCCTATAATTCACCCCTCCACTTT
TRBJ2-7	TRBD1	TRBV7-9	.	CASSFADRGRIKQYF	TGTGCCAGCAGCTTCGCGGACAGGGGGCGAATCAAGCAGTACTTC
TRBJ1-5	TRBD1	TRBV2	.	CASSSDRVGNQPQHF	TGTGCCAGCAGTTCGGACAGGGTCGGAAATCAGCCCCAGCATTTT
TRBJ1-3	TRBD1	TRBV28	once	CASSLRGGALTGNTIYF	TGTGCCAGCAGTTTAAGAGGGGGCGCTTTAACTGGAAACACCATATATTTT
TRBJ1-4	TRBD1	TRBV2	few	CASSENRGTNEKLFF	TGTGCCAGCAGTGAAAACAGGGGTACTAATGAAAAACTGTTTTTT
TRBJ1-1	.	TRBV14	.	CASSHTGHQNTEAFF	TGTGCCAGCAGCCACACCGGACACCAGAACACTGAAGCTTTCTTT
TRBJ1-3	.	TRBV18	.	CASSLEESGNTIYF	TGTGCCAGCTCACTGGAGGAATCTGGAAACACCATATATTTT
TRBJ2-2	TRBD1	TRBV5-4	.	CAPRDRNTGELFF	TGTGCCCCAAGGGACAGGAACACCGGGGAGCTGTTTTTT
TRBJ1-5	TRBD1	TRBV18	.	CASSPRQGDGNQPQHF	TGTGCCAGCTCACCCCGACAGGGGGATGGCAATCAGCCCCAGCATTTT
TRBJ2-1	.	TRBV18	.	CASSPPGYNEQFF	TGTGCCAGCTCACCGCCCGGGTACAATGAGCAGTTCTTC
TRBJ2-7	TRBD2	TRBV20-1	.	CSASFPGSGSYEQYF	TGCAGTGCTAGTTTTCCAGGTAGCGGGTCCTACGAGCAGTACTTC
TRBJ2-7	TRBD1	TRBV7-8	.	CASSLGQPIQYF	TGTGCCAGCAGCCTGGGACAGCCCATACAGTACTTC
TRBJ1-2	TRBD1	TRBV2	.	CASSVDRELGYTF	TGTGCCAGCAGTGTTGACAGGGAACTCGGCTACACCTTC
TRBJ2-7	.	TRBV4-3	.	CASSQGVEYEQYF	TGCGCCAGCAGCCAAGGGGTGGAGTACGAGCAGTACTTC
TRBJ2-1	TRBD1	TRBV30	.	CAWEEGQGVGNEQFF	TGTGCCTGGGAAGAAGGACAGGGGGTGGGCAATGAGCAGTTCTTC
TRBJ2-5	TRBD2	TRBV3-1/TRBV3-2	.	CASSQDKGLAGGSETQYF	TGTGCCAGCAGCCAAGATAAGGGACTAGCGGGAGGGAGTGAGACCCAGTACTTC
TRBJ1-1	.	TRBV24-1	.	CATSKGGDTEAFF	TGTGCCACCTCTAAAGGAGGGGACACTGAAGCTTTCTTT
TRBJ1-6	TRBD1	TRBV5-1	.	CASSLYWSGQGYNSPLHF	TGCGCCAGCAGCTTGTATTGGTCCGGACAGGGGTATAATTCACCCCTCCACTTT
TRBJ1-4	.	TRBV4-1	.	CASSGQTNEKLFF	TGCGCCAGCAGCGGACAGACTAATGAAAAACTGTTTTTT
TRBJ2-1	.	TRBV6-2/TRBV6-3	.	CASSSSRYNEQFF	TGTGCCAGCAGTTCATCCAGATACAATGAGCAGTTCTTC
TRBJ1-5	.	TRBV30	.	CAWSLGGNQPQHF	TGTGCCTGGAGTCTCGGGGGGAATCAGCCCCAGCATTTT
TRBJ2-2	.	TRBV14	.	CASSQGVVEDLANTGELFF	TGTGCCAGCAGCCAAGGAGTTGTTGAGGATCTAGCGAACACCGGGGAGCTGTTTTTT
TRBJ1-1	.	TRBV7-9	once	CASSLRGTEAFF	TGTGCCAGCAGCCTGAGGGGGACTGAAGCTTTCTTT
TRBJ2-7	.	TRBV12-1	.	CASSSGQGFYEQYF	TGTGCCAGCAGCTCCGGACAGGGCTTTTACGAGCAGTACTTC
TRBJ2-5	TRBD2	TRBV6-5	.	CASSYGREETQYF	TGTGCCAGCAGTTACGGGAGGGAAGAGACCCAGTACTTC
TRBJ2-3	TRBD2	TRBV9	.	CASSVLAARPDTQYF	TGTGCCAGCAGCGTACTAGCGGCGCGTCCAGATACGCAGTATTTT
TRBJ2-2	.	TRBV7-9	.	CASSLKQAGTGELFF	TGTGCCAGCAGCTTAAAACAGGCGGGGACCGGGGAGCTGTTTTTT
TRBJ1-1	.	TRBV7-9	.	CASSLGSVNTEAFF	TGTGCCAGCAGCTTAGGGAGCGTGAACACTGAAGCTTTCTTT
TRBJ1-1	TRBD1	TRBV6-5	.	CASTPVGTVTEAFF	TGTGCCAGCACCCCCGTAGGGACAGTCACTGAAGCTTTCTTT
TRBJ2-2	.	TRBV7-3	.	CASSPQEGGKLFF	TGTGCCAGCAGCCCCCAAGAAGGGGGAAAGCTGTTTTTT
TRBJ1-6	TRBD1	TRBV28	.	CATGTAKGSSYNSPLHF	TGTGCCACGGGGACAGCGAAGGGAAGCTCCTATAATTCACCCCTCCACTTT
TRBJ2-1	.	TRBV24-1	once	CATGADTYNEQFF	TGTGCCACCGGGGCGGACACCTACAATGAGCAGTTCTTC
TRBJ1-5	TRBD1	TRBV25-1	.	CASSLGTGSNQPQHF	TGTGCCAGCAGTCTGGGGACAGGGTCTAATCAGCCCCAGCATTTT
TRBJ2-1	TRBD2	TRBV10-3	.	CAISRAGENEQFF	TGTGCCATCTCTCGAGCGGGAGAAAATGAGCAGTTCTTC
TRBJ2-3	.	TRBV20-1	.	CSASIGRNTQYF	TGCAGTGCTAGTATCGGGAGAAATACGCAGTATTTT
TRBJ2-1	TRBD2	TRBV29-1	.	CSVDRGLAGEFAYNEQFF	TGCAGCGTTGATCGGGGACTAGCGGGAGAGTTTGCCTACAATGAGCAGTTCTTC
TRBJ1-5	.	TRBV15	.	CATSPTPGQNQPQHF	TGTGCCACCAGCCCCACTCCAGGCCAAAATCAGCCCCAGCATTTT
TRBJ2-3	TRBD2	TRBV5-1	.	CASIPREDADTQYF	TGCGCCAGCATTCCGCGGGAGGACGCAGATACGCAGTATTTT
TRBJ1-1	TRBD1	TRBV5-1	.	CASNPQGQNTEAFF	TGCGCCAGCAACCCACAGGGGCAGAACACTGAAGCTTTCTTT
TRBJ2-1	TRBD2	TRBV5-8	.	CASSSSGRAYNEQFF	TGTGCCAGCAGCTCTAGCGGGAGGGCGTACAATGAGCAGTTCTTC
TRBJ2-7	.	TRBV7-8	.	CASSLGEGVEQYF	TGTGCCAGCAGCTTAGGAGAAGGGGTCGAGCAGTACTTC
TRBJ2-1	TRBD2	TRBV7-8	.	CASRGRERSYNEQFF	TGTGCCAGCAGGGGGCGGGAGCGATCCTACAATGAGCAGTTCTTC
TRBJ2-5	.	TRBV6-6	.	CASSVDSQETQYF	TGTGCCAGCAGTGTGGACAGCCAAGAGACCCAGTACTTC
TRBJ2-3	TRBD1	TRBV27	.	CASSFNRGYTDTQYF	TGTGCCAGCAGTTTTAACAGGGGGTACACAGATACGCAGTATTTT
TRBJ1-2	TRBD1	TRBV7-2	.	CASSLAQGGGGYTF	TGTGCCAGCAGCTTAGCGCAAGGGGGCGGTGGCTACACCTTC
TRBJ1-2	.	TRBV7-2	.	CASSSRDYGYTF	TGTGCCAGCAGCTCGAGAGACTATGGCTACACCTTC
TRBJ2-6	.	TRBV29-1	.	CSVEGQGSSGANVLTF	TGCAGCGTTGAAGGCCAGGGGAGCTCTGGGGCCAACGTCCTGACTTTC
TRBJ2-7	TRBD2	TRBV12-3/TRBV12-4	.	CASSRGGREQYF	TGTGCCAGCAGCCGCGGGGGGCGCGAGCAGTACTTC